This T cell receptor beta chain was sequenced in a study of T cells in localized non-small cell lung cancer. Regarding the study as a whole: Analysis by sequencing included only one tumor region, so heterogeneity remains possible. Compared with tumor, uninvolved adjacent lung displayed greater T cell clonality, ranking highest overall. Among the top 100 tumor clones, a median about 58 appeared in adjacent lung.

As for this clone: What it recognizes is unknown.

The assay was immunoSEQ multiplex PCR, and TCRdb's table has in-frame clones only and misses some. The sample comprises around 91,000 clones, over 80% of which are singletons, and roughly 14% rests with the top ten. Germline trimming cut 5 bases from V and 4 bases from J; bases unmatched to any gene: 4. This CDR3 has 14 residues. Germline V CDR1 and CDR2: SGHTA, FQGNSA. Material: peripheral blood, obtained before any cancer treatment. This sequence joins TRBV7-2 and TRBJ1-2, with 10 bases aligning to TRBD1. This clonotype originated in a man aged 40-75 years with stage I squamous cell lung carcinoma. The CDR3 loop is CASSGDRGGYGYTF. The CDR3 nucleotides read TGTGCCAGCAGCGGGGACAGGGGTGGCTATGGCTACACCTTC.